This T cell receptor beta chain was recorded in a study of blood T cell repertoires in COVID-19 (dated by TCRdb to 2018 to 2020). Study-level background: Samples covering the acute and convalescent phases of COVID-19 were provided by collaborators in the United States, Italy and Spain. The prospective study material was composed of cDNA or gDNA derived from T cells, B-cell-depleted T cells, or PBMCs. The dataset comprised deeply sampled blood TCRbeta repertoires from subjects exposed to, actively infected with, or recovered from COVID-19. A freely available public database, intended as a resource for researchers studying the immune response to SARS-CoV-2, is where the repertoires were released. Samples came from the ongoing ImmuneRACE study (first 160 participants) plus 1,254 subjects from 6 global collaborators. Sample metadata almost always included a de-identified subject ID, COVID-19 status, age in years and sex. Where available, HLA class I and class II types were taken from metadata supplied by the sample provider and were not determined by assay-based typing. The full study reports these points: How much clinical and demographic metadata was included differed by source and by participant, and the metadata was provided uncurated.

TCRbeta CDR3 regions were amplified from genomic DNA by means of the immunoSEQ Assay, a bias-controlled multiplex PCR. In the source study's methods: Within the assay, amplification of reference gene primers was used to estimate how many nucleated cells each sample contained. To quantify the absolute abundance of each unique TCRbeta CDR3 rearrangement, sequence reads were collapsed and filtered. For each sample, productive Simpson clonality was calculated as the square root of Simpson's diversity index over productive rearrangements. TCRdb obtained this table from immuneACCESS and retained in-frame rearrangements with V and J assigned. These tables miss some clones; where compared with another copy, unresolved V genes account for less than half of the shortfall, and the remainder is unexplained. V and J calls and clone size are given by that table; D and trimming were obtained from the DNA. Present in this sample are more than 85,000 clones, more than 75% of which were seen just once. The ten largest account for around a sixth of the sample.

About this clone: The antigen it recognizes is unknown. The sample holds no much larger clone one base away, and base qualities are not on file.

Each collaborating institution followed its own protocols to collect whole blood in K2EDTA tubes. For TCRbeta analysis, collaborators shipped samples as frozen whole blood, isolated PBMCs, or DNA extracted from either of those sample types. The V end loses 7 bases and the J end loses 0 bases, and a stretch of 7 bases separates them. Via the germline V gene (reference sequence), CDR1 is LNHDA and CDR2 SQIVND. From the cysteine up to the phenylalanine, the CDR3 has a length of 13 residues. The retained sequence is limited to the CDR3, 39 bases, with the frame set at the first base. This sequence uses TRBV19 and TRBJ2-1, and TRBD2 may be the D gene, going by 6 matching bases. The sequencing input was peripheral blood. The sequence was collected from a man aged 80 or over with acute or convalescent COVID-19. The bases are TGTGCCAGTATCGGGAGCTCCTACAATGAGCAGTTCTTC. Translated, it reads CASIGSSYNEQFF.